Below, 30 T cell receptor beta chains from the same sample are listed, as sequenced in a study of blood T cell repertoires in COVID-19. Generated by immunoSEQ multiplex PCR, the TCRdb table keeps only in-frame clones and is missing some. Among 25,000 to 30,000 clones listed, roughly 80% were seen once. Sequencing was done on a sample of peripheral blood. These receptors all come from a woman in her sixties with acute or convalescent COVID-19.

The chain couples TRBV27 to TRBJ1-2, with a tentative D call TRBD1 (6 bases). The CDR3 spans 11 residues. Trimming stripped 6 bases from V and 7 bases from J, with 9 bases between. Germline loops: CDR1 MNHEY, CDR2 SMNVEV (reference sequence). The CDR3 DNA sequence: TGTGCCAGCAGGCAGGGGTTTGGCTACACCTTC. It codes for CASRQGFGYTF.

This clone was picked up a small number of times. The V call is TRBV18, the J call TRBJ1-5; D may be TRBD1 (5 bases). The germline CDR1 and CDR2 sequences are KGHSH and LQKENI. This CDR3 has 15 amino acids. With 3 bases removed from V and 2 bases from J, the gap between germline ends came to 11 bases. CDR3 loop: CASSPDPGGNQPQHF. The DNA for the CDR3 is TGTGCCAGCTCACCCGACCCGGGGGGCAATCAGCCCCAGCATTTT.

The chain's CDR3 is CASSQDVRGGAGYNEQFF. CDR3 DNA: TGCGCCAGCAGCCAAGATGTTCGCGGGGGGGCCGGCTACAATGAGCAGTTCTTC. The V gene is TRBV4-1, the J gene TRBJ2-1; TRBD2 aligns across 9 bases. J was trimmed by 3 bases and V by 0 bases; bases with no gene match: 9. The germline V gene has CDR1 MGHRA and CDR2 YSYEKL. The CDR3 is made up of 18 amino acids.

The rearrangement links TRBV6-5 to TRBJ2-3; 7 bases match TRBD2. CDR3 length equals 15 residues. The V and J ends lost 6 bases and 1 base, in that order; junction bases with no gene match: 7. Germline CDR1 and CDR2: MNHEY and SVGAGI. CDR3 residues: CASRSKRGRTDTQYF. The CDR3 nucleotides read TGTGCCAGCAGATCAAAGCGGGGACGCACAGATACGCAGTATTTT.

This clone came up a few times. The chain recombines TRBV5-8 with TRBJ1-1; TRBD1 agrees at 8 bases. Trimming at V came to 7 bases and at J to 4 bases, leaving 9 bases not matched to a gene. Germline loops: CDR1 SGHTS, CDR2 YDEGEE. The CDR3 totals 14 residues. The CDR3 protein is CASGRQGLVTEAFF. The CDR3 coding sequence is TGTGCCAGCGGCCGACAGGGGTTGGTCACTGAAGCTTTCTTT.

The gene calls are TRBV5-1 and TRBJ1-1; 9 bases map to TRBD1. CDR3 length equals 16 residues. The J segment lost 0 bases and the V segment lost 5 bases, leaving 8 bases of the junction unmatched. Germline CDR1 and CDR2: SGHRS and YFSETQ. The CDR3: CASRSGQGFMNTEAFF. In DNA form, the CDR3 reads TGCGCCAGCAGATCGGGACAGGGTTTCATGAACACTGAAGCTTTCTTT.

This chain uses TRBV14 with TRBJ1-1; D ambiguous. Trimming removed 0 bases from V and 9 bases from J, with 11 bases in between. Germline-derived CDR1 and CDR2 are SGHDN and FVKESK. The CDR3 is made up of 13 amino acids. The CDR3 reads CASSQEQQKQAFF. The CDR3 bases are TGTGCCAGCAGCCAAGAACAGCAGAAACAAGCTTTCTTT.

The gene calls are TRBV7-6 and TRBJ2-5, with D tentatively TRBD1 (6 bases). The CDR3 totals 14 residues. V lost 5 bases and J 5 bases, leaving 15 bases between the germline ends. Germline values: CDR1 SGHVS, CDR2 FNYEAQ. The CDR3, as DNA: TGTGCCAGCAGCGTGGGGGCACTGGAGGAGACCCAGTACTTC. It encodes CASSVGALEETQYF.

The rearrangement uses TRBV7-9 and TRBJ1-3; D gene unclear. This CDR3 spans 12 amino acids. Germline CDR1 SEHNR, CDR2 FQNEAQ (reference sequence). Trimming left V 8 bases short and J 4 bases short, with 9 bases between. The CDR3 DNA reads TGTGCCAGCGGGGAGGGAGGAAACACCATATATTTT. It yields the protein CASGEGGNTIYF.

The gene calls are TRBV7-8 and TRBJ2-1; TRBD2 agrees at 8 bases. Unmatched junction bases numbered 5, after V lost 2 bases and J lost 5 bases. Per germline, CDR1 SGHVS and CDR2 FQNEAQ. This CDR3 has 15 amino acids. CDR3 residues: CASSLLRGANNEQFF. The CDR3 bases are TGTGCCAGCAGCTTATTGCGGGGGGCGAACAATGAGCAGTTCTTC.

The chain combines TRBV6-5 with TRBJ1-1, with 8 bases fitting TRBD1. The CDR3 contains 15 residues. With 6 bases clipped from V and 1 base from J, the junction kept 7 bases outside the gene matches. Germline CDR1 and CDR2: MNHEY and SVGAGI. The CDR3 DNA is TGTGCCAGCAGGGCAGGGGGCGCCCAGAACACTGAAGCTTTCTTT. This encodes CASRAGGAQNTEAFF.

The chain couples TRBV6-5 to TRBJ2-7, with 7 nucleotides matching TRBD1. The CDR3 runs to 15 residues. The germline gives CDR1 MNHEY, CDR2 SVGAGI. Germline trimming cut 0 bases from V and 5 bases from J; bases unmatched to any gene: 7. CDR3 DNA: TGTGCCAGCAGTTACTCGAGGGGGCGCCGCAACGAGCAGTACTTC. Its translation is CASSYSRGRRNEQYF.

CDR3 region: CATSDRQGSAGELFF. In DNA form, the CDR3 reads TGTGCCACCAGTGATAGACAGGGCTCCGCCGGGGAGCTGTTTTTT. The chain is built from TRBV24-1 and TRBJ2-2; 7 bases line up with TRBD1. The J segment lost 6 bases and the V segment lost 3 bases, leaving 6 bases of the junction unmatched. From germline, CDR1 is KGHDR and CDR2 SFDVKD. This CDR3 comprises 15 residues.

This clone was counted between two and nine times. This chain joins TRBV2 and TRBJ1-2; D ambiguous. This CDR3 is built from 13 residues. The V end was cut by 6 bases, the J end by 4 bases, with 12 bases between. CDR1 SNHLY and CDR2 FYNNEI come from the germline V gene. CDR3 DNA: TGTGCCAGCAGCCCAGAGGGCCTCTATGGCTACACCTTC. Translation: CASSPEGLYGYTF.

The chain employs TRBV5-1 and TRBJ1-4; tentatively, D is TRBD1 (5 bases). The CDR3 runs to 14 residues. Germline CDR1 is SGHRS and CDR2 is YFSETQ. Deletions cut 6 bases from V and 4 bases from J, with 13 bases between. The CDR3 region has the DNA TGCGCCAGCATGACGGGGGGAAGTAATGAAAAACTGTTTTTT. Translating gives CASMTGGSNEKLFF.

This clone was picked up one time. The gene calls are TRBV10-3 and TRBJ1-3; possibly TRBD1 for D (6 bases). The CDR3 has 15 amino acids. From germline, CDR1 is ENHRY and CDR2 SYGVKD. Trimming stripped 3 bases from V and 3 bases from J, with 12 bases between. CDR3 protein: CAISEQGLGGNTIYF. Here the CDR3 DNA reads TGTGCCATCAGTGAACAGGGTTTAGGTGGAAACACCATATATTTT.

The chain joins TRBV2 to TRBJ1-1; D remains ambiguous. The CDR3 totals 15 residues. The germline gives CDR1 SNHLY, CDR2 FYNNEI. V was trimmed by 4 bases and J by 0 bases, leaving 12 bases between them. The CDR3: CASSGAASLNTEAFF. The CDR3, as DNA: TGTGCCAGCAGTGGGGCAGCTTCCTTGAACACTGAAGCTTTCTTT.

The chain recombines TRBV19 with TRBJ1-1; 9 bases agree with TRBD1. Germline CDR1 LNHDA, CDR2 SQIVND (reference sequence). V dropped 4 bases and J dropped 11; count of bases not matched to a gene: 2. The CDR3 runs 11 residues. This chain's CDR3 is CASSRQGVAFF. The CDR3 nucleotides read TGTGCCAGTAGTAGACAGGGGGTTGCTTTCTTT.

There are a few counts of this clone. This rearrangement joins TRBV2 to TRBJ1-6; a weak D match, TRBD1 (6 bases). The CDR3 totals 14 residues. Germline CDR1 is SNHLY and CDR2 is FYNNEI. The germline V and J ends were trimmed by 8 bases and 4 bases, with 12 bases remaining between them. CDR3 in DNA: TGTGCCAGCTGCCCCCAGGGGTATAATTCACCCCTCCACTTT. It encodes CASCPQGYNSPLHF.

CDR3 coding DNA: TGTGCCAGCAGTGAAGTACCGGCCGGGACAGGGGTGGAAAAACTGTTTTTT. Its translation is CASSEVPAGTGVEKLFF. The chain recombines TRBV6-1 with TRBJ1-4; TRBD1 matches at 10 bases. Germline CDR1 reads MNHNS; CDR2 reads SASEGT. The junction had 10 bases not matched to a gene; V was cut back by 1 base and J by 8 bases. The CDR3 covers 17 residues.

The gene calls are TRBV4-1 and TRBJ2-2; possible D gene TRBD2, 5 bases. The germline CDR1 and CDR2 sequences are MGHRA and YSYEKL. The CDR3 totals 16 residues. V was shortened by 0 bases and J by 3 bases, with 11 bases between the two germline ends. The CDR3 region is CASSQEPPGDTGELFF. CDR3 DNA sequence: TGCGCCAGCAGCCAAGAGCCCCCCGGGGACACCGGGGAGCTGTTTTTT.

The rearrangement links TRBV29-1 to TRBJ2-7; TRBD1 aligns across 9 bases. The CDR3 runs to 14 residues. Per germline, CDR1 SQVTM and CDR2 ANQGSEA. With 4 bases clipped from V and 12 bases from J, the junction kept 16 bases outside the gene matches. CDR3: CSVGVGQGDRSLYF. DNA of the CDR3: TGCAGCGTTGGGGTGGGACAGGGAGACAGGTCGCTGTACTTC.

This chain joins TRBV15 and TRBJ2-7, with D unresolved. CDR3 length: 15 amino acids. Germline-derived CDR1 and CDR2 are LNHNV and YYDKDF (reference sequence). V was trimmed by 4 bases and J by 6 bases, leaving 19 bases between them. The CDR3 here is CATSIPTHPLREQYF. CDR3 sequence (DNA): TGTGCCACCAGCATCCCTACTCACCCATTACGCGAGCAGTACTTC. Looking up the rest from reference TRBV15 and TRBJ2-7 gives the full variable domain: DAMVIQNPRYQVTQFGKPVTLSCSQTLNHNVMYWYQQKSSQAPKLLFHYYDKDFNNEADTPDNFQSRRPNTSFCFLDIRSPGLGDTAMYLCATSIPTHPLREQYFGPGTRLTVT.

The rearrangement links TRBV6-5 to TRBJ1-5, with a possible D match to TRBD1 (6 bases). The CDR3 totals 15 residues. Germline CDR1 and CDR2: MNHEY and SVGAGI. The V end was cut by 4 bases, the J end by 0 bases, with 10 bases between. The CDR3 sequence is CASSSGQNSNQPQHF. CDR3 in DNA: TGTGCCAGCAGTTCAGGACAGAATAGCAATCAGCCCCAGCATTTT.

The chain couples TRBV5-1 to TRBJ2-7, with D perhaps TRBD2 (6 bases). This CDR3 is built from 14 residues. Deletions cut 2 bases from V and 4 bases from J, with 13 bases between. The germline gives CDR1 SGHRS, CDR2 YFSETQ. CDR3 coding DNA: TGCGCCAGCAGCTTTGAGGGGAGGAATTACGAGCAGTACTTC. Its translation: CASSFEGRNYEQYF.

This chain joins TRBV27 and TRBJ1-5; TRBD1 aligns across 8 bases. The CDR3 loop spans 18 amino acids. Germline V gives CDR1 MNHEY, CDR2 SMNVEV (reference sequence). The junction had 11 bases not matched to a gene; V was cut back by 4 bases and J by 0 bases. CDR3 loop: CASSSFTGTGLSNQPQHF. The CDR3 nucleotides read TGTGCCAGCAGTTCATTCACCGGGACAGGTCTTAGCAATCAGCCCCAGCATTTT.

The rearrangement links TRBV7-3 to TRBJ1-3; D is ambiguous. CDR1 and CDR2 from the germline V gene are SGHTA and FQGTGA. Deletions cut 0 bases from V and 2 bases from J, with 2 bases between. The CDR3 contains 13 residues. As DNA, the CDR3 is TGTGCCAGCAGCTTAACTACTGGAAACACCATATATTTT. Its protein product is CASSLTTGNTIYF.

The CDR3 here is CASSKGTGDTGELFF. The CDR3 bases are TGTGCCAGTAGCAAAGGGACAGGGGACACCGGGGAGCTGTTTTTT. V usage is TRBV19 and J usage is TRBJ2-2; 10 bases align to TRBD1. The CDR3 spans 15 residues. The V and J ends lost 6 bases and 3 bases, in that order; junction bases with no gene match: 4. CDR1 and CDR2 from the germline V gene are LNHDA and SQIVND (reference sequence).

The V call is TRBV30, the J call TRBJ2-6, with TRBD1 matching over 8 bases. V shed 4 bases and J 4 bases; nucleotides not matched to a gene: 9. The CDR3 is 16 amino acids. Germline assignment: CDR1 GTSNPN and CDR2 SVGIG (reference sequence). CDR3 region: CAWNGDRRGGANVLTF. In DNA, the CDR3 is TGTGCCTGGAACGGGGACAGGAGAGGAGGGGCCAACGTCCTGACTTTC.

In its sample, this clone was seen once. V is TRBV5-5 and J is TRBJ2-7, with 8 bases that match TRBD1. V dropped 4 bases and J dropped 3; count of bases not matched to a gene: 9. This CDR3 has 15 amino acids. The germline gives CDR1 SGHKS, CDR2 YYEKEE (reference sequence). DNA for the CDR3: TGTGCCAGCAGCAACCCAGGGGGCCCATACTACGAGCAGTACTTC. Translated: CASSNPGGPYYEQYF.